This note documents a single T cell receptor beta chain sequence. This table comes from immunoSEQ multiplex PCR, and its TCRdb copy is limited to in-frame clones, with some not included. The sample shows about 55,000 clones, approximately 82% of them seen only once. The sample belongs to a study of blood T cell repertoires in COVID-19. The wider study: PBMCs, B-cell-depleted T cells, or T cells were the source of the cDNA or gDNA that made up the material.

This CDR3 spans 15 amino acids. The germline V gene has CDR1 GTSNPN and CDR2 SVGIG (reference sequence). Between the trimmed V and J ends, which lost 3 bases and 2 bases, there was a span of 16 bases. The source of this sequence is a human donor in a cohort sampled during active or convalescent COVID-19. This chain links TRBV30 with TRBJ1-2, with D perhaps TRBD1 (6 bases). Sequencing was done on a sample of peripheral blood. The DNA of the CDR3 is TGTGCCTGGAGGCAAACAGGGAGTAGGAACTATGGCTACACCTTC. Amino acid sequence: CAWRQTGSRNYGYTF.